One and the same sample provided the 29 T cell receptor beta chains below, sequenced in a study of T cell repertoires in cytomegalovirus infection. Each CDR3 protein gets one entry after TCRdb re-called the reads with MiXCR. This table holds about 740,000 distinct CDR3 sequences, 35% to 40% found once. Sequenced sample: PBMCs. The receptors were gathered from a human donor in good health (CMV status not recorded). Some clones in this sample may be carry-over from other donors' samples.

The J gene is TRBJ1-1, the V gene TRBV27; D gene uncertain. The germline V and J ends were trimmed by 2 bases and 4 bases, with 11 bases remaining between them. Germline V gene sequence: CDR1 MNHEY, CDR2 SMNVEV (reference sequence). This CDR3 has 14 residues. The CDR3, as DNA: TGTGCCAGCAGTTTAGTAGGCCTCGGCACTGAAGCTTTCTTT. Translation gives CASSLVGLGTEAFF.

This chain joins TRBV7-6 and TRBJ2-6, with D possibly TRBD1 on 6 matching bases. CDR3 length equals 16 residues. Per the germline V gene, CDR1 is SGHVS and CDR2 is FNYEAQ. Trimming cost V 0 bases and J 2 bases, with 8 bases left between them. In nucleotides, the CDR3 is TGTGCCAGCAGCTTAGCCCGGACAGCTGGGGCCAACGTCCTGACTTTC. Its protein is CASSLARTAGANVLTF. The variable domain in full, with the rest retrieved from reference TRBV7-6 and TRBJ2-6, is GAGVSQSPRYKVTKRGQDVALRCDPISGHVSLYWYRQALGQGPEFLTYFNYEAQQDKSGLPNDRFSAERPEGSISTLTIQRTEQRDSAMYRCASSLARTAGANVLTFGAGSRLTVL.

The chain couples TRBV7-6 to TRBJ2-1, with 9 bases that match TRBD2. With V trimmed by 5 bases and J by 5 bases, 4 bases remained unmatched. The germline V gene has CDR1 SGHVS and CDR2 FNYEAQ. There are 14 residues in the CDR3. The CDR3 region is CASSPSGGNNEQFF. The DNA for the CDR3 is TGTGCCAGCAGCCCGAGCGGGGGGAACAATGAGCAGTTCTTC.

The chain links TRBV14 to TRBJ2-5; perhaps D is TRBD1 or TRBD2 (5 bases each). The CDR3 runs 15 residues. V was shortened by 3 bases and J by 5 bases, with 16 bases between the two germline ends. Germline V gives CDR1 SGHDN, CDR2 FVKESK. The CDR3 DNA reads TGTGCCAGCAGCCACGTGGGACGAACAAGGGAGACCCAGTACTTC. This sequence encodes CASSHVGRTRETQYF.

The V call is TRBV19, the J call TRBJ1-4, with 8 bases identical to TRBD1. Per the germline V gene, CDR1 is LNHDA and CDR2 is SQIVND (reference sequence). Trimming cost V 5 bases and J 8 bases; bases outside gene matches: 7. The CDR3 runs to 14 residues. CDR3 residues: CASSGTGTQEKLFF. In DNA form, the CDR3 reads TGTGCCAGTAGTGGGACAGGTACCCAGGAAAAACTGTTTTTT. The whole variable domain, remainder taken from reference TRBV19 and TRBJ1-4, is DGGITQSPKYLFRKEGQNVTLSCEQNLNHDAMYWYRQDPGQGLRLIYYSQIVNDFQKGDIAEGYSVSREKKESFPLTVTSAQKNPTAFYLCASSGTGTQEKLFFGSGTQLSVL.

CDR3 sequence: CASSPSGGPGPWQPQHF. CDR3 nucleotides: TGTGCCAGCAGCCCAAGCGGGGGGCCGGGGCCCTGGCAGCCCCAGCATTTT. J is TRBJ1-5 and V is TRBV7-2, with D perhaps matching TRBD1 (6 bases). The CDR3 loop spans 17 amino acids. The germline V and J ends were trimmed by 5 bases and 7 bases, with 24 bases remaining between them. Germline assignment: CDR1 SGHTA and CDR2 FQGNSA.

The chain recombines TRBV5-6 with TRBJ1-1; unclear D gene. Germline values: CDR1 SGHDT, CDR2 YYEEEE. Trimming removed 0 bases from V and 1 base from J, with 13 bases in between. The CDR3 has 16 residues. CDR3 in DNA: TGTGCCAGCAGCTTGGAGGAGGGCCGGGGGAACACTGAAGCTTTCTTT. Its protein is CASSLEEGRGNTEAFF.

The chain combines TRBV7-8 with TRBJ1-2; the D gene is possibly TRBD1 (5 bases). The CDR3 extends over 15 amino acids. Germline-derived CDR1 and CDR2 are SGHVS and FQNEAQ. Trimming stripped 1 base from V and 5 bases from J, with 14 bases between. In DNA form, the CDR3 reads TGTGCCAGCAGCTTAGAGGGGCTAGGGGAGTATGGCTACACCTTC. Translating it yields CASSLEGLGEYGYTF.

This clonotype was found a few times. The CDR3 spells CASSFEETGGSNSPLHF. Written as DNA, the CDR3 is TGTGCCAGCAGTTTTGAGGAAACAGGGGGCAGTAATTCACCCCTCCACTTT. This chain uses TRBV12-3 or TRBV12-4 with TRBJ1-6, with 9 bases lining up with TRBD1. V shed 3 bases and J 6 bases; nucleotides not matched to a gene: 9. The CDR3 is made up of 17 amino acids.

This chain joins TRBV19 and TRBJ2-1; TRBD2 is a possible D gene (5 bases). The V end was cut by 5 bases, the J end by 3 bases, with 11 bases between. CDR3 length: 14 amino acids. CDR1 is LNHDA and CDR2 is SQIVND in the germline V gene (reference sequence). DNA for the CDR3: TGTGCCAGTAGTCTCCCCGAGGGCTACAATGAGCAGTTCTTC. Protein sequence: CASSLPEGYNEQFF.

With regard to this clonotype: The junction differs from germline at one of its ends, possibly a read error. The chain employs TRBV7-8 and TRBJ2-5; D not certain. The CDR3 loop spans 13 amino acids. The V gene's germline CDR1 is SGHVS and CDR2 FQNEAQ. The CDR3 spells CASSSSPQDTQYF. For the CDR3, the DNA is TGTGCCAGCAGCTCCTCTCCCCAAGATACCCAGTACTTC.

The chain is built from TRBV7-2 and TRBJ1-1, with 7 bases matching TRBD1. This CDR3 contains 15 residues. V lost 5 bases, J lost 7 bases, and 13 bases stayed unmatched. Germline V CDR1 and CDR2: SGHTA, FQGNSA. The CDR3 DNA reads TGTGCCAGCAGCCCTACAGATGACAGGGCGGGTGAAGCTTTCTTT. Translated: CASSPTDDRAGEAFF.

This chain joins TRBV12-3 or TRBV12-4 and TRBJ2-2; 10 bases are shared with TRBD1. With 3 bases clipped from V and 6 bases from J, the junction kept 7 bases outside the gene matches. The CDR3 is made up of 16 amino acids. The CDR3 DNA reads TGTGCCAGCAGTTTCTACGACAGGGGGCCGTCCGGGGAGCTGTTTTTT. Amino acids: CASSFYDRGPSGELFF.

This clonotype was observed a handful of times. The chain has TRBV10-2 and TRBJ2-1; a weak D match, TRBD1 (6 bases). The CDR3 spans 13 residues. Trimming left V 3 bases short and J 6 bases short, with 9 bases between. The V gene's germline CDR1 is WSHSY and CDR2 SAAADI. The DNA of the CDR3 is TGCGCCAGCAGTGACAGGGGCTTCAATGAGCAGTTCTTC. This translates into CASSDRGFNEQFF.

This clonotype was seen only a few times. The chain links TRBV7-3 to TRBJ2-6; D is perhaps TRBD1 (5 bases). Germline lookup yields CDR1 SGHTA and CDR2 FQGTGA. CDR3 length equals 16 residues. V lost 2 bases and J 1 base, leaving 9 bases between the germline ends. The CDR3 spells CASSLAPGSGANVLTF. CDR3 nucleotides: TGTGCCAGCAGCTTAGCCCCAGGGTCTGGGGCCAACGTCCTGACTTTC.

CDR3 residues: CSAAGTSGFYEQYF. CDR3 coding DNA: TGCAGTGCTGCCGGGACTAGCGGATTCTACGAGCAGTACTTC. The chain uses TRBV20-1 and TRBJ2-7, with 11 bases identical to TRBD2. V lost 5 bases, J lost 3 bases, and 6 bases stayed unmatched. The CDR3 spans 14 residues. Germline loops: CDR1 DFQATT, CDR2 SNEGSKA (reference sequence).

This clonotype occurred many times. The chain links TRBV7-2 to TRBJ1-2; no clear D gene. V lost 2 bases and J lost 2, with 12 bases in between. Germline assignment: CDR1 SGHTA and CDR2 FQGNSA. The CDR3 consists of 15 residues. CDR3 DNA: TGTGCCAGCAGCTTATATCTGGGGTCGAACTATGGCTACACCTTC. Amino acid sequence: CASSLYLGSNYGYTF.

The chain combines TRBV19 with TRBJ2-4; either TRBD1 or TRBD2 may fit D (6 bases each). This CDR3 contains 14 residues. The V gene's germline CDR1 is LNHDA and CDR2 SQIVND (reference sequence). V dropped 3 bases and J dropped 7 bases, with 13 bases sitting between them. CDR3 protein: CASSMRRGANIQYF. CDR3 DNA: TGTGCCAGTAGTATGCGGAGGGGGGCGAACATTCAGTACTTC.

The table lists this clonotype with many counts. This rearrangement joins TRBV7-6 to TRBJ1-1; 7 bases are shared with TRBD1. The CDR3 is 19 residues long. Per the germline V gene, CDR1 is SGHVS and CDR2 is FNYEAQ. The J segment lost 0 bases and the V segment lost 1 base, leaving 14 bases of the junction unmatched. The CDR3 spells CASSLVFRGEGQMNTEAFF. Written as DNA, the CDR3 is TGTGCCAGCAGCTTAGTATTTCGAGGGGAGGGACAGATGAACACTGAAGCTTTCTTT.

This sequence joins TRBV20-1 and TRBJ1-5; D call uncertain. The germline V gene has CDR1 DFQATT and CDR2 SNEGSKA (reference sequence). V was trimmed by 0 bases and J by 9 bases, leaving 12 bases between them. CDR3 length: 13 amino acids. The CDR3 DNA reads TGCAGTGCTAGAGATCCCCAAGGACGGCCCCAGCATTTT. Translating it yields CSARDPQGRPQHF.

This chain joins TRBV7-6 and TRBJ2-7; TRBD2 agrees at 7 bases. V gave up 1 base and J gave up 0 bases; unmatched junction bases: 6. CDR3 size: 16 residues. Germline V gene lookup returns CDR1 SGHVS and CDR2 FNYEAQ. The CDR3 DNA sequence: TGTGCCAGCAGCTTAGTGGGAACTAGCGCCTCCTACGAGCAGTACTTC. Protein: CASSLVGTSASYEQYF.

This clonotype showed up just once. A much larger clone differs from this one at a single base, so this may be a read error. The chain joins TRBV28 to TRBJ2-3, with a tentative D call TRBD2 (5 bases). The germline CDR1 and CDR2 sequences are MDHEN and SYDVKM. The CDR3 is made up of 14 amino acids. The CDR3 protein is CANSLVTGADTQYF. The CDR3 DNA sequence: TGTGCCAACAGTTTAGTCACCGGGGCAGATACGCAGTATTTT.

The rearrangement links TRBV4-2 to TRBJ2-7, with 9 bases matching TRBD2. Germline-derived CDR1 and CDR2 are LGHNA and YNFKEQ. V lost 1 base and J lost 3; bases outside the gene matches: 13. This CDR3 has 18 residues. This CDR3 is CASSQGQVGLAGNYEQYF. DNA of the CDR3: TGTGCCAGCAGCCAAGGTCAAGTAGGCCTAGCGGGGAACTACGAGCAGTACTTC.

This clonotype has more than one count but fewer than ten. The chain couples TRBV29-1 to TRBJ2-7; D is uncertain. The CDR3 has 10 amino acids. Germline V CDR1 and CDR2: SQVTM, ANQGSEA. The germline V and J ends were trimmed by 4 bases and 2 bases, with 3 bases remaining between them. CDR3 in amino acids: CSVVAYEQYF. CDR3 in DNA: TGCAGCGTTGTTGCCTACGAGCAGTACTTC.

The J gene is TRBJ1-5, the V gene TRBV24-1, with a possible D match to TRBD1 (5 bases). The CDR3 is 15 residues long. CDR1 and CDR2 (germline): KGHDR, SFDVKD. V was pared by 3 bases and J by 0 bases, with 8 bases between. For the CDR3, the DNA is TGTGCCACCAGTGATACAGGACCTAGCAATCAGCCCCAGCATTTT. Encoded protein: CATSDTGPSNQPQHF.

This chain connects TRBV7-2 to TRBJ1-2, with D possibly matching TRBD1 (6 bases). This CDR3 contains 15 residues. Germline V CDR1 and CDR2: SGHTA, FQGNSA. V lost 3 bases, J lost 4 bases, and 15 bases lay in between. The CDR3 region is CASSFVTGPSYGYTF. The CDR3 DNA reads TGTGCCAGCAGCTTCGTGACAGGCCCCAGCTATGGCTACACCTTC.

The chain combines TRBV6-2 or TRBV6-3 with TRBJ2-7; tentatively, D is TRBD1 or TRBD2 (5 bases each). V dropped 0 bases and J dropped 2 bases, with 11 bases sitting between them. The CDR3 is 15 amino acids. The germline V gene has CDR1 MNHEY and CDR2 SVGEGT. DNA of the CDR3: TGTGCCAGCAGTTACTCGGGGACCACAACCTACGAGCAGTACTTC. Translation gives CASSYSGTTTYEQYF.

The V and J genes are TRBV28 and TRBJ1-1, with TRBD1 matching 7 bases. Germline loops: CDR1 MDHEN, CDR2 SYDVKM. Trimming took 10 bases from V and 2 from J; bases not matched to a gene: 4. The CDR3 sequence is 12 residues long. The CDR3 DNA is TGTGCCACCAGGGACAGCAACACTGAAGCTTTCTTT. It specifies CATRDSNTEAFF.

The chain combines TRBV12-3 or TRBV12-4 with TRBJ2-1; 8 bases map to TRBD2. CDR3 length: 16 residues. The ends lost 2 bases at V and 7 bases at J; junction bases unmatched: 10. This CDR3 is CASSLRAGVIRNEQFF. CDR3 coding DNA: TGTGCCAGCAGTTTAAGAGCGGGAGTTATTAGGAATGAGCAGTTCTTC.